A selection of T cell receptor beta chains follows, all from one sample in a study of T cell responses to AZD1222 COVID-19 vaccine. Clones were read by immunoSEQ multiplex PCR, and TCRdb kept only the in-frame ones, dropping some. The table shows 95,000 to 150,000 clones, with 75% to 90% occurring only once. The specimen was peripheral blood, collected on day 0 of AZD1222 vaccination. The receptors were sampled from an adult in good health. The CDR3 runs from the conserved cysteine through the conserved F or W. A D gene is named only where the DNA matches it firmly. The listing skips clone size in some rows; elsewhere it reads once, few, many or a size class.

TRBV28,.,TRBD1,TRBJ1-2,TGTGCCAGCAGTTTCGGGACAGTCTATGGCTACACCTTC,CASSFGTVYGYTF
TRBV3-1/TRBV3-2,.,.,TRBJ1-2,TGTGCCAGCAGCCTGGGGACTTCCCCCCTAACTGGCTACACCTTC,CASSLGTSPLTGYTF
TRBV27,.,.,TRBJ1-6,TGTGCCAGCAGTTTATTGCAGAGTAATTCACCCCTCCACTTT,CASSLLQSNSPLHF
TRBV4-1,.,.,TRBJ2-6,TGCGCCAGCAGCCAGGACCCGTTCACTGGGGCCAACGTCCTGACTTTC,CASSQDPFTGANVLTF
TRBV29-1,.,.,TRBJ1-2,TGCAGCTCTAGGGGCGATGGCTACGCCTTC,CSSRGDGYAF
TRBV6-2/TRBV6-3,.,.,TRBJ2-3,TGTGCCAGCAGTTCCGGGACACTGACAGATACGCAGTATTTT,CASSSGTLTDTQYF
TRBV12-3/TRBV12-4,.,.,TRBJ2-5,TGTGCCAGCAACGGGGACTACCAAGAGACCCAGTACTTC,CASNGDYQETQYF
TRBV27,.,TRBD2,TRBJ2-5,TGTGCCAGCAGTTTACTAGCGGGTCGACCAGGGGAGACCCAGTACTTC,CASSLLAGRPGETQYF
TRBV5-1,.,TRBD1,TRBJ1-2,TGCGCCAGCAGCTTGCAGGGGGCGCGAGTTCCTGGCTACACCTTC,CASSLQGARVPGYTF
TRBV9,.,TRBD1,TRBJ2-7,TGTGCCAGCTCGACAGGGGGCATGTACGAGCAGTACTTC,CASSTGGMYEQYF
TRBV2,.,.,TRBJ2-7,TGTGCCAGCACCGATATGAGGGAGCAGTACTTC,CASTDMREQYF
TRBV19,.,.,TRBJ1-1,TGTGCCAGTCGTCGTCAGCTCCACATGAACACTGAAGCTTTCTTT,CASRRQLHMNTEAFF
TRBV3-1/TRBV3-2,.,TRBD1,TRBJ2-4,TGTGCCAGCAGCCAAGAGGACAGGGGGTACCTACTAGCCAAAAACATTCAGTACTTC,CASSQEDRGYLLAKNIQYF
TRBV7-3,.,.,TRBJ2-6,TGTGCCAGCAGCTTAACGGGCGGGACGTCTGGGGCCAACGTCCTGACTTTC,CASSLTGGTSGANVLTF
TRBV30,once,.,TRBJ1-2,TGTGCCTGGAGTGAGGGGATTTATGGCTACACCTTC,CAWSEGIYGYTF
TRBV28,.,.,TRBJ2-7,TGTGCCAGCAGTTTAGTTGGCAGGATCCCCTACGAGCAGTACTTC,CASSLVGRIPYEQYF